This record concerns one T cell receptor (beta chain) sequence. Its target is unknown. The sample comes from a study of identical twins. General study results and limits: Weaker excess sharing between twins was seen in beta out-of-frame sequences. Whereas memory repertoires showed no such difference, abundant cord blood beta clonotypes carried fewer insertions.

Germline V gives CDR1 DFQATT, CDR2 SNEGSKA (reference sequence). The CDR3 consists of 11 residues. Trimming shortened V by 0 bases and J by 10 bases, and 9 bases separated the two germline ends. Addition of a universal primer site occurred through template switching, and cDNA carried unique molecular identifiers. TCRdb used MiXCR to reprocess the 5' RACE reads, holding one entry per CDR3 protein. The sample carries some 1,600,000 distinct CDR3 sequences, roughly 35% recorded once. The gene calls are TRBV20-1 and TRBJ2-5; D not certain. The sequence derives from a newborn girl in good health. The specimen sequenced was cord blood. The CDR3 DNA is TGCAGTGCTAGAGATGTGTGGTACCAGTACTTC. Amino acid sequence: CSARDVWYQYF.